The next 21 T cell receptor beta chains were all read from a single sample in a study of blood T cells in healthy people across ages. It was with a sample-barcoded 5' primer and a J-beta primer mix that a second PCR of about 6 to 12 cycles was run. MiXCR was run by TCRdb on the 5' RACE reads, yielding one entry per CDR3 protein. The sample includes hundreds of thousands of distinct CDR3 sequences, approximately 25% of them seen just once. This sample was shared with a second study, whose subject was T cells of mothers and their children.

Sequencing was done on a sample of blood. The receptors stem from a boy younger than 18 in good health.

This clonotype has a count of ten or more. The gene calls are TRBV27 and TRBJ1-4; maybe TRBD1 (5 bases). The CDR3 loop spans 13 amino acids. The V gene lost 10 bases and the J gene lost 8 bases, with 17 bases spanning the gap. Germline V gene data show CDR1 as MNHEY and CDR2 as SMNVEV (reference sequence). Here the CDR3 reads CATRGGAEEKLFF. The CDR3 coding sequence is TGTGCCACTCGGGGAGGGGCGGAGGAAAAACTGTTTTTT.

CDR3 DNA: TGCGCCAGCAGCCGATCCCGGGGCACAGTCACCGGGGAGCTGTTTTTT. Residues: CASSRSRGTVTGELFF. The gene calls are TRBV4-3 and TRBJ2-2, with D tentatively TRBD1 or TRBD2 (5 bases each). This CDR3 is 16 amino acids long. Germline loops: CDR1 LGHNA, CDR2 YSLEER. Trimming cost V 4 bases and J 4 bases, with 16 bases left between them.

This clonotype was counted a few times. CDR3 sequence (DNA): TGCGCCAGCAGCCAAGATCCGGCCACGGGGGCCTACGAGCAGTACTTC. It encodes CASSQDPATGAYEQYF. The V and J genes are TRBV4-3 and TRBJ2-7; D is perhaps TRBD2 (6 bases). The ends were cut back, 0 bases at V and 2 bases at J, with 14 bases in the middle. Per the germline V gene, CDR1 is LGHNA and CDR2 is YSLEER. This CDR3 contains 16 residues.

This clonotype was found a few times. The rearrangement links TRBV19 to TRBJ2-3; possibly TRBD1 for D (6 bases). The CDR3 covers 15 residues. Germline V gives CDR1 LNHDA, CDR2 SQIVND (reference sequence). V was trimmed by 6 bases and J by 5 bases, leaving 18 bases between them. The CDR3 spells CASRSTGGGVDTQYF. The CDR3, as DNA: TGTGCCAGTAGATCGACAGGTGGCGGTGTAGATACGCAGTATTTT.

Only a few counts were recorded for this clonotype. V is TRBV24-1 and J is TRBJ2-3; a possible D gene is TRBD1 (6 bases). The CDR3 has 16 residues. Germline values: CDR1 KGHDR, CDR2 SFDVKD. Trimming took 5 bases from V and 8 from J, leaving 22 bases between them. CDR3 protein: CATSGYTTGLAGTQYF. The CDR3 nucleotides are TGTGCCACCAGTGGCTACACGACAGGTCTCGCGGGTACGCAGTATTTT.

This clonotype has at least ten counts. The chain is built from TRBV5-5 and TRBJ2-1; 9 bases line up with TRBD1. The end of the DNA aligns better with TRBJ2-5, so the J call may be wrong. Germline loops: CDR1 SGHKS, CDR2 YYEKEE (reference sequence). This CDR3 is 15 amino acids long. CDR3 sequence reads: CASSTRQGVGETQYF. DNA for the CDR3: TGTGCCAGCAGCACCAGACAGGGGGTAGGAGAGACCCAGTACTTC.

This clonotype has only a few counts. This sequence joins TRBV5-5 and TRBJ2-2, with D perhaps given as TRBD1 or TRBD2 (5 bases each). Between the trimmed V and J ends, which lost 0 bases and 4 bases, there was a span of 10 bases. Germline V CDR1 and CDR2: SGHKS, YYEKEE (reference sequence). The CDR3 length is 15 residues. The CDR3 region has the DNA TGTGCCAGCAGCTTGGCCCCCGGGGCCACCGGGGAGCTGTTTTTT. Protein product: CASSLAPGATGELFF.

The chain couples TRBV28 to TRBJ2-1, with 9 positions matching TRBD2. CDR1 is MDHEN and CDR2 is SYDVKM in the germline V gene. The CDR3 loop spans 15 amino acids. Trimming cost V 3 bases and J 0 bases; bases outside gene matches: 0. The CDR3 DNA is TGTGCCAGCAGTTTTAGCGGGGGCTCCTACAATGAGCAGTTCTTC. It encodes CASSFSGGSYNEQFF.

The chain combines TRBV15 with TRBJ2-2; D is unclear. Germline CDR1 is LNHNV and CDR2 is YYDKDF (reference sequence). The CDR3 sequence is 15 residues long. Trimming took 0 bases from V and 5 from J, leaving 10 bases between them. CDR3 region: CATSRDRADTGELFF. The CDR3 region has the DNA TGTGCCACCAGCAGAGATAGGGCGGATACCGGGGAGCTGTTTTTT. The full variable domain, rest sourced from reference TRBV15 and TRBJ2-2, is DAMVIQNPRYQVTQFGKPVTLSCSQTLNHNVMYWYQQKSSQAPKLLFHYYDKDFNNEADTPDNFQSRRPNTSFCFLDIRSPGLGDTAMYLCATSRDRADTGELFFGEGSRLTVL.

This clonotype was observed a handful of times. The V and J genes are TRBV7-9 and TRBJ1-4; tentatively, D is TRBD1 (6 bases). The CDR3 runs 15 residues. Germline V CDR1 and CDR2: SEHNR, FQNEAQ (reference sequence). Trimming shortened V by 4 bases and J by 3 bases, and 12 bases separated the two germline ends. The CDR3 sequence is CASSYQDRSNEKLFF. In nucleotides, the CDR3 is TGTGCCAGCAGCTACCAGGACAGATCTAATGAAAAACTGTTTTTT.

This clonotype was detected a few times. The chain recombines TRBV9 with TRBJ2-3; 7 nucleotides match TRBD2. The CDR3 is 15 amino acids. V lost 0 bases and J lost 5; bases outside the gene matches: 6. The germline V gene has CDR1 SGDLS and CDR2 YYNGEE. DNA for the CDR3: TGTGCCAGCAGCGTAGCGGGCGGGAGAGAAGATACGCAGTATTTT. Translating it yields CASSVAGGREDTQYF.

The chain uses TRBV6-6 and TRBJ2-7; tentatively, D is TRBD1 or TRBD2 (5 bases each). CDR3 length: 17 amino acids. The V gene's germline CDR1 is MNHNY and CDR2 SVGAGI (reference sequence). V shed 6 bases and J shed 3 bases, with 24 bases lying between them. The CDR3 sequence is CASSPVGGPIILYEQYF. CDR3 bases: TGTGCCAGCAGCCCCGTTGGGGGTCCCATTATCCTCTACGAGCAGTACTTC.

This clonotype was recorded many times. This chain joins TRBV4-3 and TRBJ2-4; TRBD1 matches at 8 bases. The CDR3 is 16 amino acids. Trimming at V came to 4 bases and at J to 1 base, leaving 6 bases not matched to a gene. CDR1 and CDR2 (germline): LGHNA, YSLEER. CDR3 residues: CASSPERQGAKNIQYF. The CDR3 nucleotides read TGCGCCAGCAGCCCGGAAAGACAGGGGGCCAAAAACATTCAGTACTTC.

The CDR3 nucleotides are TGTGCCAGCAGCTTTGACCTCAGTCAGGGCGAGACCCAGTACTTC. It codes for CASSFDLSQGETQYF. V is TRBV7-9 and J is TRBJ2-5; D may be TRBD1 (5 bases). The CDR3 extends over 15 amino acids. Trimming removed 3 bases at V and 5 bases at J, with 16 bases between. Germline V CDR1 and CDR2: SEHNR, FQNEAQ (reference sequence). Complete variable domain (other parts from reference TRBV7-9 and TRBJ2-5): DTGVSQNPRHKITKRGQNVTFRCDPISEHNRLYWYRQTLGQGPEFLTYFQNEAQLEKSRLLSDRFSAERPKGSFSTLEIQRTEQGDSAMYLCASSFDLSQGETQYFGPGTRLLVL.

The chain recombines TRBV4-3 with TRBJ1-2; no definite D call. Trimming took 0 bases from V and 0 from J, leaving 14 bases between them. The CDR3 is 17 amino acids. Germline V lookup: CDR1 LGHNA, CDR2 YSLEER. CDR3 amino acids: CASSQDRVGGANYGYTF. In nucleotides, the CDR3 is TGCGCCAGCAGCCAAGATCGGGTAGGAGGTGCTAACTATGGCTACACCTTC.

This clonotype was picked up many times. This chain links TRBV27 with TRBJ2-5, with a weak D call TRBD2 (8 bases). The tail of the sequence fits TRBJ2-1 better, so the J call may be wrong. The CDR3 totals 18 residues. Germline CDR1 and CDR2: MNHEY and SMNVEV (reference sequence). The CDR3 bases are TGTGCCAGCAGTTTAGCCCCGGGACTAGGGGGGACAGACAATGAGCAGTTCTTC. Its translation is CASSLAPGLGGTDNEQFF.

The chain links TRBV2 to TRBJ1-2; the D is unclear. Looked up from germline, CDR1 is SNHLY and CDR2 is FYNNEI. Trimming shortened V by 2 bases and J by 2 bases, and 12 bases separated the two germline ends. The length of the CDR3 is 15 residues. The CDR3 nucleotides are TGTGCCAGCAGTGAATGGAGTACAACAAACTATGGCTACACCTTC. Protein: CASSEWSTTNYGYTF.

This clonotype showed up just a few times. V and J are TRBV29-1 and TRBJ1-4, with 8 bases identical to TRBD1. Trimming at V came to 6 bases and at J to 3 bases, leaving 3 bases not matched to a gene. The CDR3 is 13 amino acids. Germline V lookup: CDR1 SQVTM, CDR2 ANQGSEA. The CDR3 DNA reads as TGCAGCGTGGGGGACAGGTCTAATGAAAAACTGTTTTTT. This sequence encodes CSVGDRSNEKLFF.

The chain has TRBV6-6 and TRBJ1-4, with 7 bases aligning to TRBD1. In germline, CDR1 is MNHNY, CDR2 SVGAGI (reference sequence). The length of the CDR3 is 14 residues. Germline trimming cut 6 bases from V and 4 bases from J; bases unmatched to any gene: 5. CDR3 protein: CASSDREYNEKLFF. For the CDR3, the DNA is TGTGCCAGCAGCGACAGGGAGTATAATGAAAAACTGTTTTTT.

This clonotype was recorded a few times. The chain joins TRBV7-2 to TRBJ2-1; perhaps TRBD2 as D (7 bases). There are 19 residues in the CDR3. V was pared by 5 bases and J by 6 bases, with 29 bases between. CDR1 and CDR2 from the germline V gene are SGHTA and FQGNSA. The CDR3 spells CASSPEDRRGSWGGNEQFF. CDR3 DNA: TGTGCCAGCAGCCCCGAGGACAGACGCGGGTCGTGGGGGGGCAATGAGCAGTTCTTC.

There are a few counts of this clonotype. The rearrangement uses TRBV7-6 and TRBJ2-2; TRBD1 matches 10 bases. The length of the CDR3 is 15 residues. V lost 5 bases, J lost 6 bases, and 6 bases stayed unmatched. Per the germline V gene, CDR1 is SGHVS and CDR2 is FNYEAQ. The CDR3 bases are TGTGCCAGCAGCAAGGACAGGGGGTCTGCCGGGGAGCTGTTTTTT. Its translation: CASSKDRGSAGELFF.